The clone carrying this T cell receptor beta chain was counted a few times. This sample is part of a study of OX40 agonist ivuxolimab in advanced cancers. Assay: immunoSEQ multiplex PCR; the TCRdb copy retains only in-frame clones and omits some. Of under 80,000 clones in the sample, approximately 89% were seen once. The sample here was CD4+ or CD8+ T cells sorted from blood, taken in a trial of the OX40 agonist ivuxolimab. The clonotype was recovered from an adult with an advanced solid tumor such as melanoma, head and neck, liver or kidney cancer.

CDR3 region: CSVEGQGNQPQHF. CDR3 nucleotides: TGCAGCGTTGAAGGACAGGGCAATCAGCCCCAGCATTTT. The rearrangement joins TRBV29-1 to TRBJ1-5; the D gene is possibly TRBD1 (6 bases). This CDR3 spans 13 amino acids. V was pared by 1 base and J by 2 bases, with 6 bases between. The germline gives CDR1 SQVTM, CDR2 ANQGSEA.